What follows are 4 T cell receptor beta chains derived from one specimen sequenced in a study of pediatric ulcerative colitis. During colonoscopy, one to two rectal pinch biopsies were collected. TCRdb's copy holds only in-frame clones and misses some; the assay was immunoSEQ multiplex PCR. The data hold 23,000 or so clones, with around 69% observed a single time. Sequencing used gut tissue. Receptors were obtained from a boy younger than 18 with severe ulcerative colitis.

The chain uses TRBV13 and TRBJ1-6; no clear D gene. Germline V gives CDR1 PRHDT, CDR2 FYEKMQ (reference sequence). Trimming shortened V by 2 bases and J by 7 bases, and 9 bases separated the two germline ends. The CDR3 is 14 amino acids. The CDR3 sequence: CASSLTSANSPLHF. The CDR3 nucleotides read TGTGCCAGCAGCTTAACGTCGGCGAATTCACCCCTCCACTTT.

V usage is TRBV18 and J usage is TRBJ2-1; no firm D call. V dropped 0 bases and J dropped 8 bases, with 8 bases sitting between them. Germline CDR1 reads KGHSH; CDR2 reads LQKENI. CDR3 length: 13 residues. The CDR3 loop reads CASSPPMGDEQFF. The CDR3, as DNA: TGTGCCAGCTCACCACCGATGGGCGATGAGCAGTTCTTC.

Notes on this clone: One end of the junction varies from germline; a read error may be responsible. The rearrangement joins TRBV30 to TRBJ1-2, with D maybe TRBD1 (5 bases). Germline assignment: CDR1 GTSNPN and CDR2 SVGIG (reference sequence). The CDR3 is 9 amino acids. DNA of the CDR3: TGCAAGGTCGGGGGTGCCTACACCTTC. Protein product: CKVGGAYTF. Variable domain in full (rest from reference TRBV30 and TRBJ1-2): SQTIHQWPATLVQPVGSPLSLECTVEGTSNPNLYWYRQAAGRGLQLLFYSVGIGQISSEVPQNLSASRPQDRQFILSSKKLLLSDSGFYLCKVGGAYTFGSGTRLTVV.

This sequence joins TRBV6-1 and TRBJ2-7, with 8 bases fitting TRBD2. From germline, CDR1 is MNHNS and CDR2 SASEGT. J lost 12 bases, V lost 4 bases, and 5 bases had no gene match. This CDR3 has 11 amino acids. Written as DNA, the CDR3 is TGTGCCAGCAGTGCCGGGGGGGCCGGGTACTTC. It codes for CASSAGGAGYF.